These 20 T cell receptor beta chains originate from one sample sequenced in a study of blood T cell repertoires in COVID-19. TCRdb's copy holds only in-frame clones and misses some; the assay was immunoSEQ multiplex PCR. Seen here are fewer than 200,000 clones, approximately 82% observed once, and the top ten hold about 4.6%. Material: PBMCs or T cells enriched from blood (not recorded which). The receptors derive from a woman between 45 and 65 years old who had recovered from COVID-19.

This chain uses TRBV6-1 with TRBJ1-5; D possibly corresponds to TRBD1 (5 bases). CDR1 MNHNS and CDR2 SASEGT come from the germline V gene. CDR3 size: 15 residues. The V and J ends lost 3 bases and 3 bases respectively, with 12 bases between them. CDR3 sequence: CASSDAGVPNQPQHF. DNA of the CDR3: TGTGCCAGCAGTGATGCGGGGGTCCCCAATCAGCCCCAGCATTTT.

The chain is built from TRBV4-3 and TRBJ2-7; 8 positions agree with TRBD1. The CDR3 has 14 residues. The germline gives CDR1 LGHNA, CDR2 YSLEER. The junction had 4 bases not matched to a gene; V was cut back by 0 bases and J by 6 bases. CDR3 in DNA: TGCGCCAGCAGCCAAGACCCAGGGGGCCTCGAGCAGTACGTC. Translated, it gives CASSQDPGGLEQYV.

The gene calls are TRBV11-2 and TRBJ2-4, with TRBD2 matching 7 bases. Germline lookup yields CDR1 SGHAT and CDR2 FQNNGV. Unmatched junction bases numbered 0, after V lost 3 bases and J lost 7 bases. The CDR3 contains 12 residues. The CDR3 here is CASSFGGNIQYF. The CDR3 region has the DNA TGTGCCAGCAGCTTCGGGGGGAACATTCAGTACTTC.

There are a few counts of this clone. V usage is TRBV7-9 and J usage is TRBJ1-1; tentatively, D is TRBD1 (5 bases). The V gene's germline CDR1 is SEHNR and CDR2 FQNEAQ (reference sequence). This CDR3 comprises 14 residues. V lost 4 bases to trimming and J lost 6 bases, with 15 bases between them. The CDR3 spells CASSSPGGGSEAFF. The DNA of the CDR3 is TGTGCCAGCAGCTCCCCCGGGGGGGGATCTGAAGCTTTCTTT. The full variable domain, with the rest looked up from reference TRBV7-9 and TRBJ1-1, is DTGVSQNPRHKITKRGQNVTFRCDPISEHNRLYWYRQTLGQGPEFLTYFQNEAQLEKSRLLSDRFSAERPKGSFSTLEIQRTEQGDSAMYLCASSSPGGGSEAFFGQGTRLTVV.

This chain links TRBV27 with TRBJ1-1, with TRBD1 matching 7 bases. The CDR3 extends over 14 amino acids. V was pared by 6 bases and J by 1 base, with 5 bases of the junction left unmatched. Germline CDR1 MNHEY, CDR2 SMNVEV (reference sequence). CDR3 residues: CASSPGQANTEAFF. The CDR3 bases are TGTGCCAGCAGCCCTGGACAGGCGAACACTGAAGCTTTCTTT.

The rearrangement links TRBV15 to TRBJ1-2; D is possibly TRBD1 (6 bases). Trimming removed 1 base from V and 2 bases from J, with 17 bases in between. The CDR3 spans 17 residues. CDR1 and CDR2 (germline): LNHNV, YYDKDF (reference sequence). CDR3 residues: CATSRGSSAGANYGYTF. The CDR3 DNA follows: TGTGCCACCAGCAGAGGGTCGTCGGCAGGGGCGAACTATGGCTACACCTTC.

This chain connects TRBV6-2 or TRBV6-3 to TRBJ1-1; D is possibly TRBD1 (6 bases). V was trimmed by 2 bases and J by 7 bases, leaving 11 bases between them. Germline values: CDR1 MNHEY, CDR2 SVGEGT. The CDR3 covers 13 residues. CDR3: CASSYGGHLEAFF. The CDR3, as DNA: TGTGCCAGCAGTTACGGGGGACACCTTGAAGCTTTCTTT.

This chain links TRBV5-4 with TRBJ2-3, with 10 bases identical to TRBD2. Germline-derived CDR1 and CDR2 are SGHNT and YYREEE (reference sequence). After removal of 0 bases from V and 5 bases from J, the junction contained 0 bases not matched to a gene. This CDR3 has 14 amino acids. The CDR3 DNA sequence: TGTGCCAGCAGCTTGGGACTAGCGGGAGATACGCAGTATTTT. Protein product: CASSLGLAGDTQYF.

The chain carries TRBV28 and TRBJ1-4; 9 positions agree with TRBD1. The CDR3 spans 20 residues. V lost 3 bases, J lost 4 bases, and 18 bases stayed unmatched. CDR1 MDHEN and CDR2 SYDVKM come from the germline V gene. CDR3 nucleotide sequence: TGTGCCAGCAGTTTTCCTCCGGGACAGGGTTCGGATTGGGATAATGAAAAACTGTTTTTT. Its protein product is CASSFPPGQGSDWDNEKLFF.

J is TRBJ2-2 and V is TRBV3-1 (or the pseudogene TRBV3-2); no clear D. V shed 4 bases and J shed 2 bases, with 8 bases lying between them. The germline V gene has CDR1 LGHDT and CDR2 YNNKEL (reference sequence). This CDR3 has 14 residues. Here the CDR3 DNA reads TGTGCCAGCAGCCCTAGATCAAACACCGGGGAGCTGTTTTTT. It encodes CASSPRSNTGELFF.

The CDR3 protein is CASSRDYNEQFF. DNA of the CDR3: TGTGCCAGCAGCCGGGATTACAATGAGCAGTTCTTC. The V call is TRBV5-8, the J call TRBJ2-1; a weak D match, TRBD2 (5 bases). CDR1 and CDR2 from the germline V gene are SGHTS and YDEGEE. CDR3 length equals 12 residues. Trimming took 4 bases from V and 4 from J, leaving 6 bases between them.

CDR3 bases: TGTGCCAGCAGTTGGGCCTTCGGGAACACTGAAGCTTTCTTT. This codes for CASSWAFGNTEAFF. The chain recombines TRBV27 with TRBJ1-1, with D unresolved. The germline gives CDR1 MNHEY, CDR2 SMNVEV (reference sequence). This CDR3 is 14 amino acids long. V was shortened by 4 bases and J by 1 base, with 10 bases between the two germline ends.

CDR3 protein: CASSDIPGQPNYGYTF. In DNA form, the CDR3 reads TGTGCCAGCAGTGATATCCCGGGACAGCCTAACTATGGCTACACCTTC. V gene TRBV6-1 combines with J gene TRBJ1-2, with 7 positions matching TRBD1. V was clipped by 3 bases and J by 0 bases; unmatched bases: 7. CDR1 is MNHNS and CDR2 is SASEGT in the germline V gene. The CDR3 consists of 16 residues.

V and J are TRBV7-6 and TRBJ2-1; weak D call: TRBD2 (6 bases). The germline V and J ends were trimmed by 4 bases and 4 bases, with 14 bases remaining between them. Germline values: CDR1 SGHVS, CDR2 FNYEAQ. CDR3 length: 15 residues. CDR3 bases: TGTGCCAGCAGCTGGGGGGTAGCAGAATACAATGAGCAGTTCTTC. Protein product: CASSWGVAEYNEQFF.

V is TRBV27 and J is TRBJ2-2, with 12 bases identical to TRBD2. CDR1 and CDR2 from the germline V gene are MNHEY and SMNVEV (reference sequence). V lost 5 bases and J lost 5; bases outside the gene matches: 6. This CDR3 is 16 amino acids long. Here the CDR3 reads CASSRLAGDGTGELFF. The CDR3 nucleotides are TGTGCCAGCAGTAGACTAGCGGGGGATGGGACCGGGGAGCTGTTTTTT.

The rearrangement links TRBV11-3 to TRBJ2-1, with a weak D call TRBD2 (7 bases). Germline V gene data show CDR1 as SGHNT and CDR2 as YENEEA. This CDR3 has 15 amino acids. With 5 bases removed from V and 6 bases from J, the gap between germline ends came to 17 bases. The CDR3 sequence: CASSPERGGFNEQFF. The DNA for the CDR3 is TGTGCCAGCAGCCCGGAGAGGGGGGGCTTCAATGAGCAGTTCTTC. Supplemented by reference TRBV11-3 and TRBJ2-1, the full variable domain reads EAGVVQSPRYKIIEKKQPVAFWCNPISGHNTLYWYLQNLGQGPELLIRYENEEAVDDSQLPKDRFSAERLKGVDSTLKIQPAELGDSAVYLCASSPERGGFNEQFFGPGTRLTVL.

The gene calls are TRBV29-1 and TRBJ1-5, with D unclear. This CDR3 spans 12 amino acids. Between the trimmed V and J ends, which lost 5 bases and 4 bases, there was a span of 9 bases. The germline V gene has CDR1 SQVTM and CDR2 ANQGSEA. CDR3 sequence reads: CSVSFQNQPQHF. The CDR3 DNA is TGCAGCGTTTCTTTTCAGAATCAGCCCCAGCATTTT.

The chain links TRBV5-6 to TRBJ1-1, with 7 bases identical to TRBD1. The V gene's germline CDR1 is SGHDT and CDR2 YYEEEE. This CDR3 is 14 amino acids long. With 0 bases clipped from V and 10 bases from J, the junction kept 9 bases outside the gene matches. In DNA form, the CDR3 reads TGTGCCAGCAGCTTGGCGGGACAGACAATTGGAGCTTTCTTT. Its translation is CASSLAGQTIGAFF.

The chain employs TRBV19 and TRBJ1-1; D not resolved. The CDR3 sequence is 15 residues long. CDR1 is LNHDA, CDR2 SQIVND, per germline (reference sequence). V shed 5 bases and J shed 1 base, with 14 bases lying between them. The DNA for the CDR3 is TGTGCCAGTAGTCCTACCCTTTATTGGAACACTGAAGCTTTCTTT. Protein sequence: CASSPTLYWNTEAFF.

The genes are TRBV2 and TRBJ2-2, with D perhaps TRBD2 (6 bases). The CDR3 spans 14 residues. Trimming took off 7 bases at V and 3 bases at J, with 12 bases between the two ends. The germline V gene encodes CDR1 SNHLY and CDR2 FYNNEI. CDR3: CASTSSAYTGELFF. CDR3 nucleotides: TGTGCCAGCACCTCTAGCGCGTACACCGGGGAGCTGTTTTTT.